This is a list of T cell receptor beta chains from one sample in a study of blood T cell repertoires in COVID-19. Libraries were prepared by immunoSEQ multiplex PCR; TCRdb keeps only in-frame clonotypes and omits some of them. The data show 200,000 to 250,000 clones, 70% to 90% seen once. Material for sequencing was peripheral blood. The origin of the receptors is a woman between 70 and 85 years old with COVID-19, enrolled during active disease. CDR3s include the opening cysteine and the closing phenylalanine or tryptophan. Fields, in order: clone size, V gene, J gene, D gene, CDR3 DNA, CDR3 protein. D genes are given only for firm matches. The listing skips clone size in some rows; elsewhere it reads once, few, many or a size class.

size: NA
V: TRBV2
J: TRBJ2-7
D: NA
DNA: TGTGCCAGCAGTGAGAGGGCAGGCTCCTACGAGCAGTACTTC
CDR3: CASSERAGSYEQYF

size: NA
V: TRBV6-5
J: TRBJ1-6
D: NA
DNA: TGTGCCAGCAACGACAGTCCCTATAATTCACCCCTCCACTTT
CDR3: CASNDSPYNSPLHF

size: NA
V: TRBV7-9
J: TRBJ1-4
D: NA
DNA: TGTGCCAGCAGCGTGGCCCGGCCGGAGGAAAAACTGTTTTTT
CDR3: CASSVARPEEKLFF

size: NA
V: TRBV4-3
J: TRBJ2-3
D: TRBD2
DNA: TGCGCCAGCAGCCAATGGGCGGGGGGGGCAGATACGCAGTATTTT
CDR3: CASSQWAGGADTQYF

size: NA
V: TRBV4-1
J: TRBJ2-7
D: TRBD1
DNA: TGCGCCAGCAGCCTGGCGACAGGGAGCTCCTACGAGCAGTACTTC
CDR3: CASSLATGSSYEQYF

size: NA
V: TRBV6-5
J: TRBJ1-5
D: TRBD1
DNA: TGTGCCACCACGGACAGGAATGGACGTCAGCCCCAGCATTTT
CDR3: CATTDRNGRQPQHF

size: NA
V: TRBV7-9
J: TRBJ1-4
D: TRBD1
DNA: TGTGCCAGCAGCCTAACAGGGGTTTGGAATGAAAAACTGTTTTTT
CDR3: CASSLTGVWNEKLFF

size: many
V: TRBV4-1
J: TRBJ2-1
D: TRBD1
DNA: TGCGCCAGCAGCCAAGACGGGACAGTTTCCGATGAGCAGTTCTTC
CDR3: CASSQDGTVSDEQFF

size: NA
V: TRBV5-8
J: TRBJ1-5
D: TRBD1
DNA: TGTGCCAGCAGCTCAGGACAGGGATATCAGCCCCAGCATTTT
CDR3: CASSSGQGYQPQHF

size: NA
V: TRBV4-2
J: TRBJ2-1
D: NA
DNA: TGTGCCAGCAGCCAGTCCCTCTCCTACAATGAGCAGTTCTTC
CDR3: CASSQSLSYNEQFF

size: NA
V: TRBV9
J: TRBJ2-3
D: TRBD1
DNA: TGTGCCAGCAGCGTAGCTTCGGTTCGGTTGGCAGGGACAGTTACGCAGTATTTT
CDR3: CASSVASVRLAGTVTQYF

size: NA
V: TRBV2
J: TRBJ2-6
D: NA
DNA: TGTGCCAGCAGCACTAGTCCCACAGGGTTTGGGGCCAACGTCCTGACTTTC
CDR3: CASSTSPTGFGANVLTF

size: NA
V: TRBV9
J: TRBJ1-5
D: TRBD1
DNA: TGTGCCAGCAGCCCCGGACAGGGGGAACAGCCCCAGCATTTT
CDR3: CASSPGQGEQPQHF

size: NA
V: TRBV6-2/TRBV6-3
J: TRBJ2-7
D: NA
DNA: TGTGCCAGCAGTTACCCGAGACTGCGGGGTTTGGACTCCTACGAGCAGTACTTC
CDR3: CASSYPRLRGLDSYEQYF

size: NA
V: TRBV7-2
J: TRBJ2-7
D: TRBD2
DNA: TGTGCCAGCAGCTCTAGCGGGAGAGGTGTTGAGCAGTACTTC
CDR3: CASSSSGRGVEQYF

size: NA
V: TRBV6-2/TRBV6-3
J: TRBJ1-1
D: NA
DNA: TGTGCCAGCAGTTACTCACGCAGGGGGAACACTGAAGCTTTCTTT
CDR3: CASSYSRRGNTEAFF

size: NA
V: TRBV30
J: TRBJ1-3
D: NA
DNA: TGTGCCTGGAGTACAGGGGGAAACACCATATATTTT
CDR3: CAWSTGGNTIYF

size: once
V: TRBV30
J: TRBJ1-6
D: TRBD1
DNA: TGTGCCTGGAGTGTCCGACAGGGGGTCTCACCCCTCCACTTT
CDR3: CAWSVRQGVSPLHF

size: NA
V: TRBV5-1
J: TRBJ2-3
D: TRBD1
DNA: TGCGCCAGCAGAGGGGTACAGGGGGGCCCAGATACGCAGTATTTT
CDR3: CASRGVQGGPDTQYF

size: NA
V: TRBV19
J: TRBJ2-2
D: TRBD2
DNA: TGTGCCAGTAGTACATCGAGACGGGACTACTCGAACACCGGGGAGCTGTTTTTT
CDR3: CASSTSRRDYSNTGELFF

size: once
V: TRBV5-6
J: TRBJ1-1
D: NA
DNA: TGTGCCAGCAGCTTGACAGGCTTACCGAACACTGAAGCTTTCTTT
CDR3: CASSLTGLPNTEAFF

size: NA
V: TRBV12-3/TRBV12-4
J: TRBJ1-1
D: NA
DNA: TGTGCCAGCAGTCAGGGGACTGAAGCTTTCTTT
CDR3: CASSQGTEAFF

size: NA
V: TRBV7-9
J: TRBJ1-2
D: NA
DNA: TGTGCCAGCAGCTTAGTCGTGTCGAACTATGGCTACACCTTC
CDR3: CASSLVVSNYGYTF

size: NA
V: TRBV7-9
J: TRBJ2-1
D: NA
DNA: TGTGCCAGCAGCTTTATCTACAATGAGCAGTTCTTC
CDR3: CASSFIYNEQFF

size: NA
V: TRBV24-1
J: TRBJ1-1
D: TRBD1
DNA: TGTGCCACCAGTGACTCCCGGACAGGGGGCTCTTTCTTT
CDR3: CATSDSRTGGSFF

size: NA
V: TRBV14
J: TRBJ1-6
D: NA
DNA: TGTGCCAGCAGCCAAAGTCGGGGGGCGCTTAATTCACCCCTCCACTTT
CDR3: CASSQSRGALNSPLHF

size: NA
V: TRBV4-1
J: TRBJ2-7
D: NA
DNA: TGCGCCAGCAGCCCTTCTGGGCAGGGGTCCTACGAGCAGTACTTC
CDR3: CASSPSGQGSYEQYF

size: few
V: TRBV12-5
J: TRBJ2-1
D: NA
DNA: TGTGCTAGTGGTTTCCGGGAGCAGTTCTTC
CDR3: CASGFREQFF

size: NA
V: TRBV5-6
J: TRBJ2-2
D: NA
DNA: TGTGCCAGCAGCCAGGACAGTAACACCGGGGAGCTGTTTTTT
CDR3: CASSQDSNTGELFF

size: NA
V: TRBV4-3
J: TRBJ1-2
D: NA
DNA: TGCGCCAGCAGCCAAGATCCGATTCAGGGGAAGGTCTATGGCTACACCTTC
CDR3: CASSQDPIQGKVYGYTF

size: NA
V: TRBV5-4
J: TRBJ1-1
D: NA
DNA: TGTGCCAGCAACCCGGGGGGCCCCCGGGACACTGAAGCTTTCTTT
CDR3: CASNPGGPRDTEAFF

size: NA
V: TRBV6-2/TRBV6-3
J: TRBJ1-2
D: TRBD1
DNA: TGTGCCAGCAGTTACCGGGACAGGGTTTTGGTTGGCTACACCTTC
CDR3: CASSYRDRVLVGYTF

size: NA
V: TRBV9
J: TRBJ1-2
D: NA
DNA: TGTGCCAGCTTAGGGGGTGGCTATGGCTACACCTTC
CDR3: CASLGGGYGYTF

size: NA
V: TRBV6-1
J: TRBJ2-7
D: NA
DNA: TGTGACAGCAGTGAATATGCGATTAAGACATCCTACGAGCAGTACTTC
CDR3: CDSSEYAIKTSYEQYF

size: NA
V: TRBV30
J: TRBJ1-3
D: NA
DNA: TGTGCCTGGAGTGTACGGAGCGGGTCTGGAAACACCATATATTTT
CDR3: CAWSVRSGSGNTIYF

size: NA
V: TRBV25-1
J: TRBJ1-3
D: TRBD1
DNA: TGTGCCAGCAGTGAATATGACAGGGGCTCTGGAAACACCATATATTTT
CDR3: CASSEYDRGSGNTIYF

size: NA
V: TRBV7-8
J: TRBJ1-2
D: TRBD1
DNA: TGTGCCAGCAGCAGGGACAGGGAGAACTATGGCTACACCTTC
CDR3: CASSRDRENYGYTF

size: NA
V: TRBV19
J: TRBJ1-4
D: TRBD1
DNA: TGTGCCAGTAGTAGCAGGGGGCGTTCTGGTAATGAAAAACTGTTTTTT
CDR3: CASSSRGRSGNEKLFF

size: NA
V: TRBV7-2
J: TRBJ2-4
D: NA
DNA: TGTGCCAGCAGCTTAAACCGAGAAAACATTCAGTACTTC
CDR3: CASSLNRENIQYF

size: NA
V: TRBV2
J: TRBJ2-5
D: NA
DNA: TGTGCCAGCAGACTCTGGGAGACCCAGTACTTC
CDR3: CASRLWETQYF

size: NA
V: TRBV7-2
J: TRBJ1-5
D: NA
DNA: TGTGCCAGCAGCGGCGGGACTCCGAATCAGCCCCAGCATTTT
CDR3: CASSGGTPNQPQHF

size: NA
V: TRBV12-3/TRBV12-4
J: TRBJ2-7
D: NA
DNA: TGTGCCAGCAGCCCGAGCCCGGACGAGCAGTACTTC
CDR3: CASSPSPDEQYF

size: once
V: TRBV11-3
J: TRBJ1-1
D: TRBD1
DNA: TGTGCCAGCAGCTTAGTAAGGTGGGGCAGGGGGCCAGGTGCTGCTGAAGCTTTCTTT
CDR3: CASSLVRWGRGPGAAEAFF

size: NA
V: TRBV6-5
J: TRBJ2-5
D: TRBD1
DNA: TGTGCCAGCAGTTCGGGACAGGTGGGGGAGGAGACCCAGTACTTC
CDR3: CASSSGQVGEETQYF

size: few
V: TRBV11-3
J: TRBJ2-3
D: TRBD2
DNA: TGTGCCAGCAGCTCCAACCAACTAGCGTCAGATACGCAGTATTTT
CDR3: CASSSNQLASDTQYF